This TCR beta chain originates from a study of spatial heterogeneity in lung cancer. Study-level background: Alpha-chain sequences were detected in numbers that were consistently lower than beta-chain sequences.

Many counts were recorded for this clonotype. V lost 5 bases, J lost 3 bases, and 12 bases lay in between. The CDR3 totals 14 residues. Germline CDR1 is SGHTA and CDR2 is FQGNSA. Individually, TCR cDNA molecules were each labelled with a unique molecular identifier. TCRdb analysed the 5' RACE reads with MiXCR anew, one entry per CDR3 protein. The sample holds about 35,000 distinct CDR3 sequences, under 4% seen once. Sample time point: sample taken at primary tumor resection. Samples were obtained from approximately 72 donors, all untreated early-stage non-small cell lung cancer patients. Unsorted whole RNA of tumor, nontumor lung or frozen PBMC was sequenced.

Sequenced material: normal lung tissue next to the tumor, taken at surgery. The V and J genes are TRBV7-2 and TRBJ2-3; D may be TRBD2 (6 bases). The clonotype comes from a male donor with early-stage non-small cell lung cancer. The CDR3 reads CASSLSRGTDTQYF. In nucleotides, the CDR3 is TGTGCCAGCAGCCTCTCGCGGGGAACAGATACGCAGTATTTT.